This TCR beta chain was documented in a study of blood T cell repertoires in COVID-19. Turning to the study itself: Collection of acute and convalescent COVID-19 samples took place in the United States, Italy and Spain. PBMCs, B-cell-depleted T cells, or T cells provided the cDNA or gDNA that made up the material.

The V and J ends lost 4 bases and 2 bases respectively, with 9 bases between them. Per germline, CDR1 SGHTS and CDR2 YDEGEE. This CDR3 is 13 amino acids long. In the authors' methods: Amplifying reference gene primers gave estimates of nucleated cell counts. This table comes from immunoSEQ multiplex PCR, and its TCRdb copy is limited to in-frame clones, with some not included. V and J calls and clone size are copied from that table; D and trimming were computed from the DNA. The data contain about 80,000 clones, 82% of them singletons. The source is a man older than 75 with acute or convalescent COVID-19. The chain carries TRBV5-8 and TRBJ1-1; D is ambiguous. Sequencing was done on a sample of peripheral blood. CDR3 DNA: TGTGCCAGCAGCCTTTTCACAAACACTGAAGCTTTCTTT. Amino acid sequence: CASSLFTNTEAFF.